These 13 T cell receptor beta chains came from one sample sequenced in a study of CD8+ T cells in alopecia areata. This sample's treatment: oral pan-JAK inhibitor, 5-10 mg twice daily. After isolation, RNA underwent reverse transcription to generate cDNA as the sequencing template. Clones were read by immunoSEQ multiplex PCR, and TCRdb kept only the in-frame ones, dropping some. The table shows nearly 110,000 clones, with roughly 89% occurring only once. This material consisted of CD8+ T cells sorted from blood, taken at week 24, from a patient treated with tofacitinib. The receptors shown here come from a human donor with alopecia areata.

The chain employs TRBV4-3 and TRBJ2-7; 12 nucleotides match TRBD2. Per germline, CDR1 LGHNA and CDR2 YSLEER. This CDR3 has 15 residues. The V segment lost 1 base and the J segment 3 bases; nucleotides outside the gene matches: 1. This CDR3 reads CASSQGGLAGYEQYF. The CDR3 coding sequence is TGCGCCAGCAGCCAAGGGGGACTAGCGGGCTACGAGCAGTACTTC.

V is TRBV5-1 and J is TRBJ2-2, with 7 nucleotides matching TRBD1. J lost 7 bases, V lost 4 bases, and 19 bases had no gene match. Germline lookup yields CDR1 SGHRS and CDR2 YFSETQ. The CDR3 spans 18 residues. The chain's CDR3 is CASSLGPRRQGVSGELFF. The CDR3 bases are TGCGCCAGCAGCCTAGGCCCAAGGAGACAGGGTGTAAGCGGGGAGCTGTTTTTT.

The rearrangement joins TRBV6-1 to TRBJ2-7; 14 bases line up with TRBD2. CDR3 size: 17 residues. Trimming removed 4 bases from V and 0 bases from J; junction bases left unmatched: 5. The germline V gene has CDR1 MNHNS and CDR2 SASEGT. CDR3 residues: CASSAGTSGGLSYEQYF. CDR3 sequence (DNA): TGTGCCAGCAGTGCCGGGACTAGCGGGGGCCTCTCCTACGAGCAGTACTTC.

The chain links TRBV29-1 to TRBJ2-3; D ambiguous. Germline V gene data show CDR1 as SQVTM and CDR2 as ANQGSEA. The CDR3 extends over 13 amino acids. The germline V and J ends were trimmed by 8 bases and 2 bases, with 14 bases remaining between them. The CDR3 spells CSTLPPPTDTQYF. Written as DNA, the CDR3 is TGCAGCACTCTTCCGCCCCCCACAGATACGCAGTATTTT.

The chain couples TRBV7-9 to TRBJ1-6; D not certain. V lost 4 bases, J lost 0 bases, and 10 bases lay in between. The CDR3 extends over 16 amino acids. CDR1 is SEHNR and CDR2 is FQNEAQ in the germline V gene (reference sequence). CDR3 nucleotides: TGTGCCAGCAGCTCCCCCGGCAGCTCCTATAATTCACCCCTCCACTTT. This sequence encodes CASSSPGSSYNSPLHF.

J is TRBJ2-2 and V is TRBV5-6; D ambiguous. CDR1 is SGHDT and CDR2 is YYEEEE in the germline V gene. With 0 bases removed from V and 5 bases from J, the gap between germline ends came to 11 bases. This CDR3 is 15 amino acids long. The CDR3 loop is CASSLAARLTGELFF. The DNA of the CDR3 is TGTGCCAGCAGCTTGGCCGCCAGGTTGACCGGGGAGCTGTTTTTT. The variable domain in full, with the rest retrieved from reference TRBV5-6 and TRBJ2-2, is DAGVTQSPTHLIKTRGQQVTLRCSPKSGHDTVSWYQQALGQGPQFIFQYYEEEERQRGNFPDRFSGHQFPNYSSELNVNALLLGDSALYLCASSLAARLTGELFFGEGSRLTVL.

This clone was seen a single time. The chain combines TRBV19 with TRBJ1-1, with D uncertain. The V and J ends lost 2 bases and 2 bases respectively, with 12 bases between them. The CDR3 spans 15 residues. Germline CDR1 reads LNHDA; CDR2 reads SQIVND (reference sequence). For the CDR3, the DNA is TGTGCCAGTAGTATATCCCCGGGAAGCAACACTGAAGCTTTCTTT. Protein product: CASSISPGSNTEAFF.

This clone occurred a few times. The rearrangement uses TRBV10-3 and TRBJ2-1; TRBD2 matches at 9 bases. J lost 6 bases, V lost 3 bases, and 9 bases had no gene match. Germline values: CDR1 ENHRY, CDR2 SYGVKD. The CDR3 is 16 residues long. This chain's CDR3 is CAISEPLAGMINEQFF. CDR3 coding DNA: TGTGCCATCAGTGAACCCCTAGCGGGGATGATCAATGAGCAGTTCTTC.

The sample holds one count of this clone. This rearrangement joins TRBV5-1 to TRBJ2-6; no clear D gene. Germline assignment: CDR1 SGHRS and CDR2 YFSETQ. This CDR3 region has 15 residues. V dropped 3 bases and J dropped 0 bases, with 7 bases sitting between them. CDR3 sequence: CASSSSSSGANVLTF. CDR3 sequence (DNA): TGCGCCAGCAGCTCGTCGAGCTCTGGGGCCAACGTCCTGACTTTC.

This clone was counted only a few times. The gene calls are TRBV7-9 and TRBJ1-1, with 11 nucleotides matching TRBD1. Germline CDR1 SEHNR, CDR2 FQNEAQ (reference sequence). The CDR3 consists of 15 residues. V shed 5 bases and J 4 bases; nucleotides not matched to a gene: 6. In nucleotides, the CDR3 is TGTGCCAGCAGCCCACTGGGGACAGGGGGCACTGAAGCTTTCTTT. Encoded protein: CASSPLGTGGTEAFF.

The J gene is TRBJ2-1, the V gene TRBV19; the D gene is possibly TRBD1 (6 bases). Germline CDR1 reads LNHDA; CDR2 reads SQIVND (reference sequence). Trimming took off 7 bases at V and 8 bases at J, with 12 bases between the two ends. This CDR3 region has 12 residues. The CDR3 sequence is CASTTGYDEQFF. DNA of the CDR3: TGTGCCAGTACCACAGGGTACGATGAGCAGTTCTTC.

The CDR3 DNA sequence: TGCGCCAGCAGCCAAGATGTGGCAGTCATCTATGGCTACACCTTC. It encodes CASSQDVAVIYGYTF. The chain carries TRBV4-3 and TRBJ1-2; D unresolved. V was clipped by 0 bases and J by 4 bases, with 12 bases between them. Looked up from germline, CDR1 is LGHNA and CDR2 is YSLEER. This CDR3 spans 15 amino acids.

This chain links TRBV7-2 with TRBJ2-7; 9 bases are shared with TRBD2. The V and J ends lost 4 bases and 6 bases, in that order; junction bases with no gene match: 4. CDR3 length: 13 amino acids. Germline assignment: CDR1 SGHTA and CDR2 FQGNSA. The CDR3 spells CASSSGTSREQYF. Here the CDR3 DNA reads TGTGCCAGCAGCTCCGGGACTAGCCGCGAGCAGTACTTC.